This TCR beta chain was found in a study of cytomegalovirus exposure and HLA in healthy donors. As for this clone: Its antigen is as yet unknown. At one end the junction does not follow the germline gene, possibly because of a read error.

This CDR3 has 15 residues. Germline CDR1 is SEHNR and CDR2 is FQNEAQ (reference sequence). The PCR made use of 60 Vbeta and 13 Jbeta primers. Profiling relied on immunoSEQ multiplex PCR, and the TCRdb table lists in-frame clones only, not all of them. The sample shows about 160,000 clones, around 75% of them seen only once. Study-wide results and caveats: Common viral pathogens (according to a later analysis) appeared linked to several of the most significant clusters. It was 150 to 200 TCR beta chains that were listed as cytomegalovirus-associated. CMV serostatus was the sole immune exposure information available.

Everyone who donated was a healthy bone marrow donor. This TCR came from a man aged 18 to 30 in good health and CMV-seronegative. Sequences were obtained from PBMCs. The V call is TRBV7-9, the J call TRBJ1-1, with D maybe TRBD1 (5 bases). The CDR3 DNA sequence: TGTTCCAGCAGGGAGGGACGGAGAAAGAACACTGAAGCTTTCTTT. The encoded protein is CSSREGRRKNTEAFF.